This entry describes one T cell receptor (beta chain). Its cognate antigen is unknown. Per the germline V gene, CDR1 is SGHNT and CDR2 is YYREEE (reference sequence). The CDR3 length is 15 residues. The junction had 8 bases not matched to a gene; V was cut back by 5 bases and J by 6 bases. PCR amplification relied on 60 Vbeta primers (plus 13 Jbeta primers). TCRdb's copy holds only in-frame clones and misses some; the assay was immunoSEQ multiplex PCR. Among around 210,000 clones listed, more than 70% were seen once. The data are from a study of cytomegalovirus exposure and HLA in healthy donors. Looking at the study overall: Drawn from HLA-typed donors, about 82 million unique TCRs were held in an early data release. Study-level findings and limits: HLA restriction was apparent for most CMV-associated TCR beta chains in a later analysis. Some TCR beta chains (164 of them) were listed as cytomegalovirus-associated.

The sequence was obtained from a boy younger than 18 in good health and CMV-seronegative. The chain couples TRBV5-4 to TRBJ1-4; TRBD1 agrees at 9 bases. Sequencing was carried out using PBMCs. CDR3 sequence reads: CASSFTGGRDEKLFF. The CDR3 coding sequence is TGTGCCAGCAGTTTTACAGGGGGCCGTGATGAAAAACTGTTTTTT.